The 23 T cell receptor beta chains below all came from one sample that was sequenced in a study of blood T cell repertoires in COVID-19. Profiled with immunoSEQ multiplex PCR; TCRdb holds only in-frame clones, not every one. The sample has about 140,000 clones; about 83% are singletons. Sequenced sample: peripheral blood. Receptors were obtained from a man aged 25 to 40 with COVID-19, enrolled during active disease.

The sample holds one count of this clone. This chain joins TRBV15 and TRBJ1-5, with 9 bases aligning to TRBD1. Germline trimming cut 1 base from V and 5 bases from J; bases unmatched to any gene: 0. Germline V gene sequence: CDR1 LNHNV, CDR2 YYDKDF (reference sequence). CDR3 size: 14 residues. The CDR3 is CATSRGQGDQPQHF. CDR3 DNA sequence: TGTGCCACCAGCAGAGGACAGGGGGATCAGCCCCAGCATTTT.

The chain links TRBV15 to TRBJ2-5, with D perhaps matching TRBD1 (6 bases). With 0 bases removed from V and 5 bases from J, the gap between germline ends came to 13 bases. The CDR3 runs to 15 residues. Per germline, CDR1 LNHNV and CDR2 YYDKDF (reference sequence). CDR3 coding DNA: TGTGCCACCAGCAGAGATCATAGGGGGATCGAGACCCAGTACTTC. Its protein is CATSRDHRGIETQYF.

This clone was observed once. The CDR3 reads CAWKAGTQETQYF. CDR3 bases: TGTGCCTGGAAGGCGGGTACCCAAGAGACCCAGTACTTC. The rearrangement uses TRBV30 and TRBJ2-5; a weak D match, TRBD2 (5 bases). Germline CDR1 is GTSNPN and CDR2 is SVGIG (reference sequence). The CDR3 has 13 amino acids. Trimming shortened V by 4 bases and J by 1 base, and 10 bases separated the two germline ends.

The chain couples TRBV3-1 (or the pseudogene TRBV3-2) to TRBJ2-3, with TRBD1 as a possible D gene (6 bases). V dropped 3 bases and J dropped 3 bases, with 10 bases sitting between them. The germline gives CDR1 LGHDT, CDR2 YNNKEL (reference sequence). The CDR3 totals 14 residues. For the CDR3, the DNA is TGTGCCAGCAGCCATGGGGGCGAAACAGATACGCAGTATTTT. Protein sequence: CASSHGGETDTQYF.

The chain combines TRBV10-1 with TRBJ2-3; no clear D. CDR3 length: 11 amino acids. CDR1 is WNHNN, CDR2 SYGVQD, per germline (reference sequence). The V end lost 3 bases, the J end lost 5 bases, and 3 bases lay between the germline ends. The CDR3 here is CASSDGDTQYF. The CDR3 DNA is TGCGCCAGCAGTGACGGAGATACGCAGTATTTT.

The chain couples TRBV5-5 to TRBJ2-1; perhaps TRBD2 as D (6 bases). The CDR3 has 15 residues. V lost 3 bases to trimming and J lost 6 bases, with 16 bases between them. Per the germline V gene, CDR1 is SGHKS and CDR2 is YYEKEE (reference sequence). The CDR3 protein is CASSSWGGGTNEQFF. As DNA, the CDR3 is TGTGCCAGCAGCTCGTGGGGTGGCGGGACCAATGAGCAGTTCTTC. The variable domain in full, completed from reference TRBV5-5 and TRBJ2-1, reads DAGVTQSPTHLIKTRGQQVTLRCSPISGHKSVSWYQQVLGQGPQFIFQYYEKEERGRGNFPDRFSARQFPNYSSELNVNALLLGDSALYLCASSSWGGGTNEQFFGPGTRLTVL.

J is TRBJ2-3 and V is TRBV2, with 11 bases matching TRBD2. This CDR3 spans 16 amino acids. The germline V gene has CDR1 SNHLY and CDR2 FYNNEI. Germline trimming cut 2 bases from V and 5 bases from J; bases unmatched to any gene: 6. CDR3 loop: CASSERASGRRDTQYF. CDR3 sequence (DNA): TGTGCCAGCAGTGAAAGGGCTAGCGGGAGGAGAGATACGCAGTATTTT. Filled out from reference TRBV2 and TRBJ2-3, the complete variable domain reads EPEVTQTPSHQVTQMGQEVILRCVPISNHLYFYWYRQILGQKVEFLVSFYNNEISEKSEIFDDQFSVERPDGSNFTLKIRSTKLEDSAMYFCASSERASGRRDTQYFGPGTRLTVL.

The chain joins TRBV19 to TRBJ1-2, with 12 positions matching TRBD1. Germline V gene lookup returns CDR1 LNHDA and CDR2 SQIVND (reference sequence). The CDR3 contains 15 residues. V shed 6 bases and J 7 bases; nucleotides not matched to a gene: 9. The CDR3 bases are TGTGCCAGTAGCCAAGGGGACAGGGGGCTCTTTGGCTACACCTTC. This encodes CASSQGDRGLFGYTF.

This clone occurred many times. This chain links TRBV11-2 with TRBJ2-7; D is perhaps TRBD1 (6 bases). Trimming shortened V by 5 bases and J by 3 bases, and 17 bases separated the two germline ends. Per the germline V gene, CDR1 is SGHAT and CDR2 is FQNNGV. The CDR3 is 15 residues long. This CDR3 is CASSPTGDRIYEQYF. CDR3 nucleotides: TGTGCCAGCAGCCCAACCGGTGACAGGATCTACGAGCAGTACTTC.

The V gene is TRBV28, the J gene TRBJ1-4, with TRBD1 matching over 9 bases. V shed 11 bases and J 8 bases; nucleotides not matched to a gene: 15. CDR1 MDHEN and CDR2 SYDVKM come from the germline V gene. The CDR3 contains 15 residues. CDR3 region: CAARTGALSGEKLFF. The DNA of the CDR3 is TGTGCCGCCCGGACAGGGGCCCTCTCCGGGGAAAAACTGTTTTTT.

The chain has TRBV6-1 and TRBJ2-1; a weak D match, TRBD1 (7 bases). Looked up from germline, CDR1 is MNHNS and CDR2 is SASEGT. The length of the CDR3 is 15 residues. Trimming took 1 base from V and 4 from J, leaving 11 bases between them. CDR3 DNA: TGTGCCAGCAGTGAAGGGAGGGGGCTATACAATGAGCAGTTCTTC. Translation: CASSEGRGLYNEQFF.

The gene calls are TRBV5-8 and TRBJ1-5, with TRBD1 matching over 8 bases. Germline CDR1 and CDR2: SGHTS and YDEGEE. The CDR3 extends over 17 amino acids. Trimming took 1 base from V and 2 from J; bases not matched to a gene: 8. CDR3 nucleotide sequence: TGTGCCAGCAGCTTGTGGGGGGTGACAGGGGGCAATCAGCCCCAGCATTTT. It encodes CASSLWGVTGGNQPQHF.

This rearrangement joins TRBV6-5 to TRBJ1-2; a weak D match, TRBD1 (6 bases). Trimming removed 4 bases at V and 8 bases at J, with 11 bases between. Germline V gene data show CDR1 as MNHEY and CDR2 as SVGAGI. This CDR3 spans 12 amino acids. The CDR3 is CASSLGQTGYTF. In DNA, the CDR3 is TGTGCCAGCAGTTTAGGACAGACCGGCTACACCTTC.

V is TRBV4-1 and J is TRBJ2-3; D unclear. Germline V lookup: CDR1 MGHRA, CDR2 YSYEKL. Trimming took off 0 bases at V and 7 bases at J, with 5 bases between the two ends. CDR3 size: 12 residues. CDR3 coding DNA: TGCGCCAGCAGCCAAGATCTTTATACGCAGTATTTT. Translating it yields CASSQDLYTQYF.

J is TRBJ2-7 and V is TRBV25-1, with TRBD2 matching 10 bases. Unmatched junction bases numbered 13, after V lost 6 bases and J lost 5 bases. Germline V lookup: CDR1 MGHDK, CDR2 SYGVNS. This CDR3 spans 16 amino acids. This CDR3 reads CASRPPVSGRAHEQYF. In DNA, the CDR3 is TGTGCCAGCAGGCCCCCTGTCAGCGGGAGGGCCCACGAGCAGTACTTC.

This sequence joins TRBV2 and TRBJ1-5; TRBD1 aligns across 9 bases. This CDR3 region has 16 residues. With 1 base clipped from V and 2 bases from J, the junction kept 3 bases outside the gene matches. CDR1 SNHLY and CDR2 FYNNEI come from the germline V gene. CDR3 residues: CASSEVQGAGNQPQHF. The DNA for the CDR3 is TGTGCCAGCAGTGAAGTACAGGGGGCTGGCAATCAGCCCCAGCATTTT.

This chain connects TRBV29-1 to TRBJ2-7, with D possibly being TRBD2 (6 bases). The CDR3 runs 12 residues. The germline CDR1 and CDR2 sequences are SQVTM and ANQGSEA. V was pared by 4 bases and J by 1 base, with 8 bases between. The CDR3 spells CSVAGLSYEQYF. DNA of the CDR3: TGCAGCGTTGCGGGACTTTCCTACGAGCAGTACTTC.

V usage is TRBV24-1 and J usage is TRBJ2-2; tentative D call: TRBD2 (5 bases). V gave up 5 bases and J gave up 0 bases, with 15 bases separating them. The CDR3 has 17 amino acids. Germline CDR1 is KGHDR and CDR2 is SFDVKD. The CDR3 loop reads CATSVTAAGANTGELFF. The CDR3 region has the DNA TGTGCCACCAGTGTAACGGCGGCGGGTGCGAACACCGGGGAGCTGTTTTTT.

The sample holds many counts of this clone. The CDR3 here is CASSQGLAGADTQYF. The CDR3 DNA follows: TGTGCCAGCAGCCAAGGACTAGCGGGAGCAGATACGCAGTATTTT. This chain uses TRBV4-2 with TRBJ2-3, with 12 bases lining up with TRBD2. Trimming took 1 base from V and 4 from J; bases not matched to a gene: 0. Germline assignment: CDR1 LGHNA and CDR2 YNFKEQ. The CDR3 consists of 15 residues.

V and J are TRBV3-1 (or the pseudogene TRBV3-2) and TRBJ1-1; possibly TRBD1 for D (6 bases). The CDR3 spans 12 residues. V was clipped by 4 bases and J by 5 bases, with 8 bases between them. Germline V lookup: CDR1 LGHDT, CDR2 YNNKEL (reference sequence). The CDR3 bases are TGTGCCAGCAGCCGAAGGGGGACTGAAGCTTTCTTT. Translation gives CASSRRGTEAFF.

This chain connects TRBV6-6 to TRBJ1-4; possibly TRBD1 for D (5 bases). This CDR3 spans 14 amino acids. Germline V gene data show CDR1 as MNHNY and CDR2 as SVGAGI (reference sequence). V lost 7 bases to trimming and J lost 8 bases, with 17 bases between them. The CDR3 spells CASTGGRAREKLFF. The DNA for the CDR3 is TGTGCCAGCACGGGGGGAAGAGCACGCGAAAAACTGTTTTTT.

Only one count was recorded for this clone. The chain employs TRBV5-1 and TRBJ1-6; no definite D call. Germline V lookup: CDR1 SGHRS, CDR2 YFSETQ. V was clipped by 7 bases and J by 14 bases, with 7 bases between them. CDR3 size: 9 residues. The CDR3 DNA reads as TGCGCCAGCCCCTCGGCCCTCCACTTT. This translates into CASPSALHF.

The rearrangement links TRBV4-1 to TRBJ1-2, with D possibly matching TRBD1 (5 bases). The germline V gene encodes CDR1 MGHRA and CDR2 YSYEKL. Trimming took 5 bases from V and 4 from J, leaving 14 bases between them. There are 14 residues in the CDR3. The CDR3 loop reads CASSRLGVGYGYTF. The DNA of the CDR3 is TGCGCCAGCAGCAGACTAGGGGTGGGCTATGGCTACACCTTC.